Each of the 8 T cell receptor beta chains below was sequenced from the same sample in a study of blood T cells in healthy people across ages. Combining a sample-barcoded 5' primer with a J-beta primer mix, a second PCR ran for about 7 to 11 cycles. TCRdb re-derived calls from the 5' RACE reads in MiXCR, one entry per CDR3 protein. The sample has approximately 690,000 distinct CDR3 sequences, 58% seen once. The sample taken for sequencing was blood. The receptors stem from a man aged 55 to 70 in good health.

The chain uses TRBV7-2 and TRBJ1-4; D is unresolved. CDR3 length: 15 residues. Germline CDR1 and CDR2: SGHTA and FQGNSA. V lost 5 bases, J lost 7 bases, and 17 bases lay in between. Here the CDR3 reads CASSRNTGFGEKLFF. The CDR3 bases are TGTGCCAGCAGCCGAAACACGGGTTTTGGTGAAAAACTGTTTTTT.

This clonotype has just a few counts. The rearrangement joins TRBV4-2 to TRBJ2-1, with TRBD2 matching over 10 bases. The ends lost 2 bases at V and 3 bases at J; junction bases unmatched: 1. Germline V gene data show CDR1 as LGHNA and CDR2 as YNFKEQ. CDR3 length: 15 residues. The CDR3 spells CASSQLAGDYNEQFF. The CDR3 DNA is TGTGCCAGCAGCCAACTAGCGGGGGACTACAATGAGCAGTTCTTC.

This chain connects TRBV2 to TRBJ1-6, with 8 bases fitting TRBD1. This CDR3 has 14 amino acids. The germline V gene has CDR1 SNHLY and CDR2 FYNNEI. The V gene end was trimmed by 4 bases and the J gene end by 9 bases; junction bases not matched to a gene: 5. The CDR3 loop is CASSVQGAGSPLHF. The CDR3 nucleotides are TGTGCCAGCAGTGTTCAGGGGGCCGGTTCACCCCTCCACTTT.

V and J are TRBV11-2 and TRBJ1-1, with 8 bases fitting TRBD1. Germline V lookup: CDR1 SGHAT, CDR2 FQNNGV. The CDR3 loop spans 16 amino acids. V was clipped by 4 bases and J by 1 base; unmatched bases: 8. CDR3 in amino acids: CASSSRQGYGNTEAFF. CDR3 nucleotides: TGTGCCAGCAGCTCCCGACAGGGGTATGGGAACACTGAAGCTTTCTTT.

The chain couples TRBV4-1 to TRBJ2-3, with TRBD2 as a possible D gene (5 bases). The germline gives CDR1 MGHRA, CDR2 YSYEKL. The germline V and J ends were trimmed by 1 base and 8 bases, with 10 bases remaining between them. This CDR3 has 13 amino acids. CDR3 nucleotide sequence: TGCGCCAGCAGCCAAGCCCCAGAGGGTACGCAGTATTTT. Encoded protein: CASSQAPEGTQYF.

This chain joins TRBV5-1 and TRBJ1-4; 9 bases agree with TRBD1. The CDR3 contains 14 residues. Germline-derived CDR1 and CDR2 are SGHRS and YFSETQ. V shed 4 bases, J shed 8 bases, and the junction held 6 bases outside the gene matches. The CDR3 here is CASSLTGGEEKLFF. Written as DNA, the CDR3 is TGCGCCAGCAGCCTCACAGGGGGCGAGGAAAAACTGTTTTTT.

This clonotype has just one count. This chain links TRBV25-1 with TRBJ1-6; 9 bases map to TRBD1. The length of the CDR3 is 16 residues. V shed 2 bases, J shed 7 bases, and the junction held 6 bases outside the gene matches. Germline CDR1 is MGHDK and CDR2 is SYGVNS. The CDR3 is CASSERPGQGNSPLHF. CDR3 nucleotide sequence: TGTGCCAGCAGTGAACGGCCAGGACAGGGGAATTCACCCCTCCACTTT.

This clonotype has just one count. The J gene is TRBJ2-1, the V gene TRBV28; 8 bases are shared with TRBD1. J gave up 4 bases and V 3 bases, and 5 bases lay outside the gene matches. The CDR3 totals 15 residues. Per the germline V gene, CDR1 is MDHEN and CDR2 is SYDVKM. CDR3 protein: CASSFITGGYNEQFF. The CDR3 coding sequence is TGTGCCAGCAGTTTTATTACAGGGGGATACAATGAGCAGTTCTTC. Using reference TRBV28 and TRBJ2-1 for the parts outside the CDR3, the full variable domain is DVKVTQSSRYLVKRTGEKVFLECVQDMDHENMFWYRQDPGLGLRLIYFSYDVKMKEKGDIPEGYSVSREKKERFSLILESASTNQTSMYLCASSFITGGYNEQFFGPGTRLTVL.